Listed here is a single T cell receptor (beta chain). Its antigen remains unidentified. It has no much larger one-base neighbor in the sample; base qualities were not kept. The CDR3 regions of human TCRbeta chains were subjected to immunosequencing. As for the original processing: TCRs in the repertoires were matched against a reference library of SARS-CoV-2-specific TCRs that had been generated with the MIRA antigen-specificity platform. Breadth meant the fraction of unique TCRs that were SARS-CoV-2-associated, whereas depth meant the fraction of total T cells that were SARS-CoV-2-associated. Each spike-specific TCR was assigned to its reactive spike region and to a CD4 or CD8 class using the MIRA data. Log10-transformed breadth and depth values were compared by one-way ANOVA with Sidak's multiple comparisons tests. The table comes from immuneACCESS by way of TCRdb, which keeps in-frame sequences with V and J called. Part of the clones is missing from these tables; in studies checked, under half for an unresolved V gene and the rest for unknown reasons. V and J calls and clone size come straight from that table; D and trimming were deduced from the DNA. The sample table holds about 99,000 clones, of which around nine tenths were seen once. The ten top clones hold about 2.9% of the sample.

The data are from a study of T cell responses to AZD1222 COVID-19 vaccine (TCRdb year 2021). About the full investigation: AZD1222 recipients whose second dose came at about 4 weeks and those whose second dose came at about 12 weeks were combined into one group, since spike-specific TCR depth and breadth did not differ between the two schedules. TCR sequencing covered more than 230 trial participants: 200 to 210 given two doses of AZD1222 and around 25 given two doses of MenACWY control vaccine. Trial participants were enrolled into age subgroups of 18-55, 56-69 and 70-plus years, which contained about 150, 27 and 61 TCR-sequenced participants, respectively.

Sample time point, as interpreted from the label and publication: baseline before first vaccination. Vaccinee samples were obtained from the UK trials COV001 and COV002, which included a single-blind randomized controlled phase 2/3 trial of AZD1222 (ChAdOx1 nCoV-19) in healthy adults. For TCRbeta chain sequencing, PBMC samples from trial participants were taken at day 0 and at day 28 after the second dose. Study-wide findings and limitations: Participants were mostly white British and included more females than males, and it was suggested by the authors that clonal diversity may have been underestimated. In the small 56-69-year group, the increase in depth fell short of significance, most likely because of low power. No day 14 peak-response samples were available, so repertoires were characterized only after the peak T cell response. Nearly half of unique spike-specific TCRs reportedly recognized epitopes outside regions mutated in the B.1.351 and B.1.1.7 variants. The whole spike protein was spanned by vaccine-associated CD4 TCRs, and dominant responses were seen in regions 160-218 and 743-854. Conclusions about previously exposed vaccinees were limited because only six AZD1222 recipients were SARS-CoV-2 seropositive at baseline. Spike-specific TCR breadth and depth rose significantly after two AZD1222 doses compared with day 0 and with MenACWY recipients.

Sequenced material: peripheral blood, taken on day 0 of AZD1222 vaccination. The clonotype was recovered from an adult in good health.

DNA sequence: TGCGCCAGCAGCCCTACATTGCAGCCCCGGGGGACCGGGGAGCTGTTTTTT. Translated, it gives CASSPTLQPRGTGELFF. The rearranged segments are TRBV4-3 and TRBJ2-2; tentative D gene TRBD2, with 6 bases matching. V drops 4 bases and J drops 5 bases, leaving 20 bases in between. The CDR3 spans 17 residues, from the cysteine through the phenylalanine. The DNA shown is the 51-base CDR3, in frame from base 1. The germline V gene specifies LGHNA as CDR1 and YSLEER as CDR2.